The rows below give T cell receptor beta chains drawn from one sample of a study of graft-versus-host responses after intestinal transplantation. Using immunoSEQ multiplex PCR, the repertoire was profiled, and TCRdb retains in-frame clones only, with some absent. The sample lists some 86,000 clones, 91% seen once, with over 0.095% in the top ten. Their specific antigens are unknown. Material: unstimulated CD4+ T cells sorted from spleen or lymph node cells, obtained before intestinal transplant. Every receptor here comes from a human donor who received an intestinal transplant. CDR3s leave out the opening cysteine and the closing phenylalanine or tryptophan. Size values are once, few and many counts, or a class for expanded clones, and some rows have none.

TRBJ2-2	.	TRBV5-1	ASSFGTGKNTGELF
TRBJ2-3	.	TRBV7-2	ASSARTSGGLRGGTQY
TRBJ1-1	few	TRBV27	ASRNVRGMAEAF
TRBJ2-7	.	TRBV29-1	SVWTGGTYEQY
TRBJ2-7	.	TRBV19	ASSMVGLPSYEQY
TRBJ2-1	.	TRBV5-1	ASSAGLAGYNEQF
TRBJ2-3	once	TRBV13	ASSLWLAGGPSTDTQY
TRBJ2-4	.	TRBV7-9	ASSLSAGAGNIQY
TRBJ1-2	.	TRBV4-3	ASSQDRQAVGYT
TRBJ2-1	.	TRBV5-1	ASSAGLAGGNEQF
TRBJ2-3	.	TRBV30	AWSPKGLAGTGTQY
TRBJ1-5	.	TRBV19	ASRSRGRGTAYSNQPQH
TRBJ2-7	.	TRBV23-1	ASATGGLWEYGEQY
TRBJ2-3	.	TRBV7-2	ASSLARGGAFLETQY
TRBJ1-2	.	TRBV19	ASSIARGPAYGYT
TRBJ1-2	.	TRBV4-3	ASSLGLEFYGYT
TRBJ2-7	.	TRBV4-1	ASSQAGTGIYEQY
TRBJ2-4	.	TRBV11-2	ASSSTPRGKEAKNIQY
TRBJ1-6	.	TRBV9	ASSANDGGYNSPLH
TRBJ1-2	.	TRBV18	ASSPPVGQPFYGYT
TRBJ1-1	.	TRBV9	ASSAGLQNTEAF
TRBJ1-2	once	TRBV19	ASSRTDRTLTYGYT
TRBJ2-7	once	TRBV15	ATSDGRNPPYEQY
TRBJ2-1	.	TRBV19	ASSIDTLRNEQF
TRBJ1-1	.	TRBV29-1	SGRDSFRTEAF
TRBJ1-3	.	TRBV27	ASGPTGLVSGNTIY
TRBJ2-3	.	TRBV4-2	ASSRTAGGGADTQY
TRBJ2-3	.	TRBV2	ASGRNRGASTDTQY
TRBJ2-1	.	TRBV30	AWSATSGEQF
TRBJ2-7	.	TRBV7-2	ASSLRASGGSHYEQY
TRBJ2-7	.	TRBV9	ASSPRSGTGPPCLQY
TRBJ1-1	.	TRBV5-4	ASSRQGVPEAF
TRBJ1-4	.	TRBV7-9	ASSPIGGSNEKLF
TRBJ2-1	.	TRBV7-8	ASSTGSSYNEQF
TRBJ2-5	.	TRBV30	ALVRTKETQY
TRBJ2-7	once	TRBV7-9	ASSFSGGGYEQY
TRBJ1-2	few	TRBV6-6	ATTGTVGMNYGYT
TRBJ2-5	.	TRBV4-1	ASSRNMGLAGGPPKEETQY
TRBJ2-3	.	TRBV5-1	ASRAQGTSTDTQY